These 17 T cell receptor beta chains originate from one sample sequenced in a study of immune heterogeneity within non-small cell lung tumors. It was with 32 V and 13 J primers that multiplex PCR amplified TCR beta CDR3. TCRdb fed the multiplex PCR reads into MiXCR, producing one record per CDR3 protein. The sample consists of under 14,000 distinct CDR3 sequences, about 20% of them appearing once. Samples each supplied 500 to 650 ng of bulk tumor genomic DNA as template. Several biopsies were spaced far apart within each primary tumor and obtained as surgery took place. Newly diagnosed with untreated non-small cell lung cancer, the patients underwent curative surgery. Sequencing used lung tumor tissue. The receptors originated from a man between 60 and 75 years old with non-small cell lung cancer.

In its sample, this clonotype was seen a few times. The chain uses TRBV6-1 and TRBJ2-3; 9 nucleotides agree with TRBD1. Germline V CDR1 and CDR2: MNHNS, SASEGT. The CDR3 totals 15 residues. V shed 5 bases, J shed 7 bases, and the junction held 10 bases outside the gene matches. This CDR3 reads CASSTRDREDNTQYF. The CDR3 coding sequence is TGTGCCAGCAGTACCCGGGACAGGGAGGACAATACGCAGTATTTT.

V gene TRBV10-3 combines with J gene TRBJ2-3; D is uncertain. CDR3 length: 13 residues. Per the germline V gene, CDR1 is ENHRY and CDR2 is SYGVKD. The V gene lost 4 bases and the J gene lost 2 bases, with 7 bases spanning the gap. This chain's CDR3 is CAISAGATDTQYF. In DNA, the CDR3 is TGTGCCATCAGTGCAGGAGCCACAGATACGCAGTATTTT.

This chain uses TRBV20-1 with TRBJ2-2; 9 bases are a match to TRBD2. The CDR3 contains 16 residues. The germline gives CDR1 DFQATT, CDR2 SNEGSKA (reference sequence). Trimming at V came to 0 bases and at J to 2 bases, leaving 4 bases not matched to a gene. The CDR3 protein is CSARDGTSRNTGELFF. CDR3 nucleotides: TGCAGTGCTAGAGACGGGACTAGCAGAAACACCGGGGAGCTGTTTTTT.

The chain links TRBV19 to TRBJ2-5; D is unresolved. The CDR3 runs to 13 residues. V was clipped by 5 bases and J by 1 base, with 8 bases between them. Germline loops: CDR1 LNHDA, CDR2 SQIVND (reference sequence). The CDR3 coding sequence is TGTGCCAGTAGTGCCACCTTCCAAGAGACCCAGTACTTC. Translation gives CASSATFQETQYF.

By sample share, this clonotype is medium-sized (0.01 to 0.1%). The V gene is TRBV30, the J gene TRBJ2-7; tentatively, D is TRBD1 (5 bases). The CDR3 has 12 residues. The germline V and J ends were trimmed by 4 bases and 5 bases, with 12 bases remaining between them. The germline V gene encodes CDR1 GTSNPN and CDR2 SVGIG (reference sequence). The CDR3 is CAWTRTPNEQYF. The DNA of the CDR3 is TGTGCCTGGACGCGGACACCTAACGAGCAGTACTTC.

Details on this clonotype: A much larger clone is a single base away; this may be a read error. The rearrangement joins TRBV19 to TRBJ1-2, with D tentatively TRBD1 (5 bases). Germline V gene data show CDR1 as LNHDA and CDR2 as SQIVND (reference sequence). The V gene lost 6 bases and the J gene lost 0 bases, with 20 bases spanning the gap. This CDR3 spans 17 amino acids. CDR3 region: CASSSYHGGVANYGYTF. In DNA form, the CDR3 reads TGTGCCAGTAGCTCATACCACGGGGGAGTTGCTAACTATGGCTACACCTTC.

This clonotype was counted many times. This chain joins TRBV30 and TRBJ2-3; D gene ambiguous. Trimming took 5 bases from V and 2 from J, leaving 8 bases between them. Germline lookup yields CDR1 GTSNPN and CDR2 SVGIG (reference sequence). The CDR3 loop spans 12 amino acids. The CDR3 sequence: CAWGYSTDTQYF. CDR3 nucleotide sequence: TGTGCCTGGGGGTACTCCACAGATACGCAGTATTTT. Using reference TRBV30 and TRBJ2-3 for the parts outside the CDR3, the full variable domain is SQTIHQWPATLVQPVGSPLSLECTVEGTSNPNLYWYRQAAGRGLQLLFYSVGIGQISSEVPQNLSASRPQDRQFILSSKKLLLSDSGFYLCAWGYSTDTQYFGPGTRLTVL.

As concerns this clonotype: Its ends do not fully match the called genes, so a read error is possible. This sequence joins TRBV18 and TRBJ1-3, with no clear D. Germline CDR1 KGHSH, CDR2 LQKENI. The CDR3 has 15 amino acids. In nucleotides, the CDR3 is TGTGCCAGCTCACCACCGTTAACAGCTGGAGACACCATATATTTT. Encoded protein: CASSPPLTAGDTIYF.

This clonotype occurred many times. The chain links TRBV12-3 or TRBV12-4 to TRBJ2-2, with D perhaps TRBD2 (5 bases). V was clipped by 6 bases and J by 7 bases, with 12 bases between them. There are 13 residues in the CDR3. The CDR3 region is CASSPLANGELFF. The CDR3 DNA is TGTGCCAGCAGCCCCTTAGCGAACGGGGAGCTGTTTTTT.

The table lists this clonotype with a few counts. The chain recombines TRBV6-2 or TRBV6-3 with TRBJ2-7, with 12 bases aligning to TRBD1. The V and J ends lost 6 bases and 1 base, in that order; junction bases with no gene match: 7. Germline loops: CDR1 MNHEY, CDR2 SVGEGT. The CDR3 extends over 16 amino acids. The CDR3 protein is CASRRSGQGASYEQYF. The CDR3 DNA reads TGTGCCAGCAGGAGATCGGGACAGGGGGCTTCCTACGAGCAGTACTTC.

This chain uses TRBV7-9 with TRBJ2-7; D uncertain. V was pared by 1 base and J by 6 bases, with 16 bases between. Germline CDR1 reads SEHNR; CDR2 reads FQNEAQ (reference sequence). This CDR3 spans 15 amino acids. In DNA form, the CDR3 reads TGTGCCAGCAGCTTAGGTCACAAGGAGAAGGGCGAGCAGTACTTC. This codes for CASSLGHKEKGEQYF.

Judged by abundance, this clonotype is medium-sized. This chain connects TRBV30 to TRBJ1-4; D perhaps matches TRBD1 (5 bases). The germline V gene has CDR1 GTSNPN and CDR2 SVGIG (reference sequence). CDR3 length: 15 amino acids. The V end was cut by 4 bases, the J end by 2 bases, with 14 bases between. The CDR3 loop is CAWNGAWGTNEKLFF. CDR3 DNA: TGTGCCTGGAACGGGGCCTGGGGGACTAATGAAAAACTGTTTTTT.

This clonotype is classed as medium-sized. This sequence joins TRBV7-8 and TRBJ2-3; unclear D gene. Germline V gives CDR1 SGHVS, CDR2 FQNEAQ. The CDR3 is 11 amino acids. The CDR3 coding sequence is TGTGGAGTTGGTAACACAGATACGCAGTATTTT. Residues: CGVGNTDTQYF.

This clonotype is judged medium-sized (0.01 to 0.1%). The rearrangement links TRBV12-3 or TRBV12-4 to TRBJ2-7, with D hard to call. The V end lost 5 bases, the J end lost 5 bases, and 19 bases lay between the germline ends. This CDR3 region has 15 residues. CDR3 nucleotide sequence: TGTGCCAGCAGTCCAAGAACGTCTCTTAGGGACGAGCAGTACTTC. It specifies CASSPRTSLRDEQYF.

Within the sample, this clonotype is medium-sized. The gene calls are TRBV19 and TRBJ1-2; 10 nucleotides align to TRBD1. With 7 bases clipped from V and 6 bases from J, the junction kept 8 bases outside the gene matches. The CDR3 sequence is 14 residues long. Germline V gene sequence: CDR1 LNHDA, CDR2 SQIVND (reference sequence). As DNA, the CDR3 is TGTGCCAGTAACCAGGACAGGGGGAGCGATGGCTACACCTTC. Its translation is CASNQDRGSDGYTF.

To note about this clonotype: A much larger clone sits a single nucleotide away, making a read error possible. The chain combines TRBV20-1 with TRBJ2-7; TRBD1 matches 7 bases. The germline CDR1 and CDR2 sequences are DFQATT and SNEGSKA (reference sequence). Trimming cost V 6 bases and J 1 base; bases outside gene matches: 3. This CDR3 has 12 residues. The CDR3, as DNA: TGCAGTGCCAGGGGGACATCCTACGAGCAGTACTTC. As protein: CSARGTSYEQYF.

This clonotype was detected only a few times. The chain joins TRBV27 to TRBJ2-5; D remains unclear. Germline values: CDR1 MNHEY, CDR2 SMNVEV (reference sequence). V lost 1 base to trimming and J lost 4 bases, with 10 bases between them. The CDR3 extends over 14 amino acids. DNA of the CDR3: TGTGCCAGCAGTTTATTGTTCTCCCGAGAGACCCAGTACTTC. This encodes CASSLLFSRETQYF.